This is a list of T cell receptor beta chains from one sample in a study of CDR3 diversity in severe acne. MiXCR, run by TCRdb on the PCR reads, gives a single entry per CDR3 protein. The sample has roughly 100,000 distinct CDR3 sequences, more than 45% seen once. Sequenced sample: blood. The receptors shown here come from a male donor with acne. Both conserved end residues are part of each CDR3. D genes are given only for firm matches. Size tells how often a clone was seen (once, few, many) or the class of an expanded clone, and some rows leave it out.

D gene,clone size,V gene,J gene,CDR3 DNA,CDR3 protein
-,few,TRBV6-2/TRBV6-3,TRBJ1-6,TGTGCCAGCAGTCAAACGACGACGGTACCCCTCCACTTT,CASSQTTTVPLHF
-,many,TRBV6-2/TRBV6-3,TRBJ1-5,TGTGCCAGCAGTTACGGGACTCCAAATCAGCCCCAGCATTTT,CASSYGTPNQPQHF
-,-,TRBV6-5,TRBJ1-1,TGTGCCAGTTGGCAGGAGAACACTGAAGCTTTCTTT,CASWQENTEAFF
TRBD1,-,TRBV29-1,TRBJ1-1,TGCAGCGTTTTGGACAGGACGAACACTGAAGCTTTCTTT,CSVLDRTNTEAFF
TRBD1,-,TRBV7-9,TRBJ2-7,TGTGCCAGCAGCTTACTTGGACAGGACCTGCAGTACTTC,CASSLLGQDLQYF
-,many,TRBV5-6,TRBJ1-1,TGTGCCAGCAGCTTGGGACAAACTGAAGCTTTCTTT,CASSLGQTEAFF
-,many,TRBV7-2,TRBJ2-1,TGTGCCAGCAGTGGCGGGGGCCTGAATCCCAATGAGCAGTTCTTC,CASSGGGLNPNEQFF
-,many,TRBV28,TRBJ2-7,TGTGCCAGCAGTCAAACCCTTTACGAGCAGTACTTC,CASSQTLYEQYF
TRBD1,few,TRBV11-2,TRBJ2-5,TGTGCCAGCAGCCCAATGGGACAGGTACAACAAGAGACCCAGTACTTC,CASSPMGQVQQETQYF
TRBD1,-,TRBV10-3,TRBJ2-7,TGTGCCAGCAGCCAAGGACAGGGCGTCGAGCAGTACTTC,CASSQGQGVEQYF
TRBD2,-,TRBV25-1,TRBJ2-1,TGTGCCAGCAGTTACCAGGCACCGGGACTAGCGGGAGGGACAAACTACAATGAGCAGTTCTTC,CASSYQAPGLAGGTNYNEQFF
-,-,TRBV6-1,TRBJ1-3,TGTGCCAGCATCTCGGGACCCTCTGGAAACACCATATATTTT,CASISGPSGNTIYF
TRBD1,many,TRBV6-1,TRBJ1-6,TGTGCCAGCAGTGAAGGGACAGGGTTTTCACCCCTCCACTTT,CASSEGTGFSPLHF
-,-,TRBV5-4,TRBJ2-2,TGTGCCAGCAGCCCCCCGGGACACTCGAACACCGGGGAGCTGTTTTTT,CASSPPGHSNTGELFF
-,many,TRBV12-3/TRBV12-4,TRBJ1-1,TGTGCCAGCAGTTTAAGACCCCCCGCGACTGAAGCTTTCTTT,CASSLRPPATEAFF
TRBD2,-,TRBV20-1,TRBJ2-1,TGCAGTGCTAGAGATTCCTCTAGCGGGAGGGGGAATGAGCAGTTCTTC,CSARDSSSGRGNEQFF
-,-,TRBV10-1,TRBJ2-7,TGCGCCAGCAGTGAGTCGGTAGCAAGGGGACGGAAGCAGTACTTC,CASSESVARGRKQYF
-,-,TRBV9,TRBJ1-5,TGTGCCAGCAGCCTCGCCTCCAATCAGCCCCAGCATTTT,CASSLASNQPQHF
-,-,TRBV9,TRBJ1-2,TGTGCCAGCAGCCTGACAGTCCTTACCTATGGCTACACCTTC,CASSLTVLTYGYTF
TRBD2,many,TRBV9,TRBJ2-1,TGTGCCAGCAGCGTCGGGGGGGGGACCTACAATGAGCAGTTCTTC,CASSVGGGTYNEQFF
TRBD1,-,TRBV29-1,TRBJ2-2,TGCAGCGTTGAAGTCAAGGACAGGGTTTACACCGGGGAGCTGTTTTTT,CSVEVKDRVYTGELFF
TRBD2,once,TRBV4-1,TRBJ2-7,TGCGCCAGCAGCCGAGGACTAGCAGGATACGAGCAGTACTTC,CASSRGLAGYEQYF
TRBD1,-,TRBV5-4,TRBJ1-4,TGTGCCAGCAGCGGGACAGGGTACGAAAAACTGTTTTTT,CASSGTGYEKLFF
-,-,TRBV19,TRBJ1-5,TGTGCCAGTAGTATAGAGGCCCCTCAGCCCCAGCATTTT,CASSIEAPQPQHF
TRBD1,many,TRBV19,TRBJ2-1,TGTGCCAGTAGTATAGGTCAGGGGGCGCGTAATGAGCAGTTCTTC,CASSIGQGARNEQFF
TRBD2,-,TRBV20-1,TRBJ2-7,TGCAGTGCTAGGGCTATTACTAGCGGGAGTTTCTCCTACGAGCAGTACTTC,CSARAITSGSFSYEQYF
TRBD1,-,TRBV7-2,TRBJ2-3,TGTGCCAGCAGCTGGGCGGACAGGGGGTTAACAGATACGCAGTATTTT,CASSWADRGLTDTQYF
-,-,TRBV5-4,TRBJ2-5,TGTGCCAGCATCGCGGGGTCCGGGCAGGAACAAGAGACCCAGTACTTC,CASIAGSGQEQETQYF
TRBD1,many,TRBV20-1,TRBJ2-7,TGCAGTGAGACGGGACAGGGGAAGAACGAGCAGTACTTC,CSETGQGKNEQYF
-,once,TRBV7-2,TRBJ1-3,TGTGCCAGCAGCTTGGTGTTGTATCGTACGAACTCTGGAAACACCATATATTTT,CASSLVLYRTNSGNTIYF
-,few,TRBV7-2,TRBJ2-7,TGTGCCAGCAGCTTACCCGCCGGCTACGAGCAGTACTTC,CASSLPAGYEQYF
TRBD1,many,TRBV28,TRBJ1-2,TGTGCCAGCATGGAGGGGGCGGATGGCTACACCTTC,CASMEGADGYTF
TRBD2,-,TRBV10-3,TRBJ2-1,TGTGCCGCCTCTAGGGCGGGAGCGATGAATGAGCAGTTCTTC,CAASRAGAMNEQFF
TRBD2,-,TRBV10-3,TRBJ2-7,TGTGCCATCAGTGAGCCCACTAGCGGCTACGAGCAGTACTTC,CAISEPTSGYEQYF
-,many,TRBV5-4,TRBJ2-5,TGTGCCAGCAGCATTGGGGGGACCCAGTACTTC,CASSIGGTQYF
-,-,TRBV29-1,TRBJ2-3,TGCAGCGTTGAAGATCTGGTGCAGGGGATCGCAGATACGCAGTATTTT,CSVEDLVQGIADTQYF
-,-,TRBV7-2,TRBJ2-2,TGTGCCAGCAGCACCCATTTAGGTGGCGAGGCGGGGGAGCTGTTTTTT,CASSTHLGGEAGELFF
-,-,TRBV20-1,TRBJ2-3,TGCAGTGCTGGGGCCGGGGGTCGAGGGCGTGACACAGATACGCAGTATTTT,CSAGAGGRGRDTDTQYF
TRBD1,-,TRBV10-3,TRBJ2-5,TGTGCCATCAGTGAGCCGGGACAGCAAGAGACCCAGTACTTC,CAISEPGQQETQYF
-,-,TRBV28,TRBJ1-2,TGTGCCAGCAGGGTACAGGGACCCGCCTGCTATGGCTATACCTTC,CASRVQGPACYGYTF
TRBD1,-,TRBV6-6,TRBJ2-7,TGTGCCAGCAGAAATGGACAGGGGGCGTACGAGCAGTACTTC,CASRNGQGAYEQYF